In this sample, the clone carrying this TCR beta chain turned up a few times. This specimen includes other DNA sequences encoding the same CDR3. This sample is part of a study of beta chain features in type 1 diabetes. V was cut by 4 bases and J by 4 bases, with 12 bases left in between. Germline V lookup: CDR1 SGHRS, CDR2 YFSETQ. There are 14 residues in the CDR3. The whole isolated RNA underwent reverse transcription, so sequencing captured expressed TCRB transcripts. Here immunoSEQ multiplex PCR was the method, and the copy in TCRdb shows in-frame clones only, minus some. The sample has around 280,000 clones, about 8.5% seen once; the top ten hold roughly 1%.

The sample comprised central memory CD4+ T cells from blood. This clonotype was sampled from a woman aged 18-29 years in good health. The chain uses TRBV5-1 and TRBJ2-1, with D perhaps being TRBD1 or TRBD2 (5 bases each). This CDR3 reads CASSPGQGYNEQFF. The CDR3, as DNA: TGCGCCAGCAGCCCGGGGCAGGGATACAATGAGCAGTTCTTC.